This T cell receptor (beta chain) derives from a study of early T cells in non-severe SARS-CoV-2 infection. Study details: The sequenced material was bulk RNA from unsorted whole blood, and its chains were unpaired.

On this clonotype itself: Its antigen is not known.

Unique molecular identifiers tagged individual cDNA molecules. TCRdb passed the 5' RACE reads through MiXCR, listing each CDR3 protein once. The sample shows 85,000 to 90,000 distinct CDR3 sequences, around 15% of them seen only once. Points from the study as a whole: A preference for anti-spike CD8 responses marked VDJdb matching, which missed private and CD4 specificities.

The CDR3 has 15 residues. In germline, CDR1 is SGHRS, CDR2 YFSETQ. The V gene lost 1 base and the J gene lost 5 bases, with 14 bases spanning the gap. The sequence was collected from an adult who was a healthcare worker with PCR-confirmed SARS-CoV-2 infection or an uninfected control (not recorded which). The source material was whole blood. The chain couples TRBV5-1 to TRBJ2-3, with no clear D. The CDR3 sequence is CASSLTADVRDTQYF. The CDR3 region has the DNA TGCGCCAGCAGCTTGACCGCAGATGTAAGAGATACGCAGTATTTT.